This T cell receptor (beta chain) was captured by sequencing in a study of blood T cell repertoires in COVID-19. Study-level information: COVID-19 samples from acute and convalescent phases originated in the United States, Italy and Spain. PBMCs, B-cell-depleted T cells, or T cells were the source of the cDNA or gDNA that made up the material.

Source study methods: Reference gene primer amplification gave nucleated cell count estimates. Profiled with immunoSEQ multiplex PCR; TCRdb holds only in-frame clones, not every one. V, J and clone size derive from that table, while D and trimming were established from the DNA sequence. Among approximately 80,000 clones listed, about 73% were seen once. This CDR3 region has 15 residues. In germline, CDR1 is SNHLY, CDR2 FYNNEI. V gave up 4 bases and J gave up 2 bases; unmatched junction bases: 4. Material: peripheral blood. The receptor was isolated from a man between 45 and 60 years old with active or convalescent COVID-19. The rearrangement joins TRBV2 to TRBJ2-3; the match to TRBD2 covers 9 bases. The DNA for the CDR3 is TGTGCCAGCAGTGTTAGCGGGGGATACACAGATACGCAGTATTTT. This encodes CASSVSGGYTDTQYF.